A single sample gave rise to the 9 T cell receptor beta chains below, sequenced in a study of blood T cell repertoires in COVID-19. Sequencing used immunoSEQ multiplex PCR; TCRdb keeps in-frame clones, though not all of them. The sample consists of about 250,000 clones, 75% to 90% of them appearing once. The sequencing input was PBMCs or T cells enriched from blood (not recorded which). All receptors derive from a woman aged 25 to 39 who had recovered from COVID-19.

The chain couples TRBV7-2 to TRBJ2-5, with D hard to call. Trimming shortened V by 2 bases and J by 7 bases, and 8 bases separated the two germline ends. Per germline, CDR1 SGHTA and CDR2 FQGNSA. The CDR3 runs to 12 residues. The CDR3 loop reads CASSLTGRTQYF. The CDR3 nucleotides are TGTGCCAGCAGCTTAACTGGGCGGACCCAGTACTTC.

V is TRBV6-5 and J is TRBJ1-2; possibly TRBD1 for D (6 bases). The CDR3 is 12 amino acids. Deletions cut 7 bases from V and 7 bases from J, with 13 bases between. Germline V gives CDR1 MNHEY, CDR2 SVGAGI. The CDR3 loop is CASTTAGAGYTF. CDR3 bases: TGTGCCAGCACCACGGCAGGGGCTGGCTACACCTTC.

The CDR3 DNA reads as TGTGCCTGGAGTGTAAGGGCAGGGGGACACACTGAAGCTTTCTTT. This gives the protein CAWSVRAGGHTEAFF. The J gene is TRBJ1-1, the V gene TRBV30; TRBD1 matches at 7 bases. Trimming took 0 bases from V and 3 from J; bases not matched to a gene: 7. Germline loops: CDR1 GTSNPN, CDR2 SVGIG (reference sequence). The CDR3 totals 15 residues.

The chain couples TRBV6-5 to TRBJ1-6; TRBD1 aligns across 7 bases. The V gene's germline CDR1 is MNHEY and CDR2 SVGAGI. This CDR3 comprises 14 residues. The trim removed 6 bases at V and 7 bases at J, leaving 6 bases unmatched. The CDR3 DNA is TGTGCCAGCAGGTCCCCGGGACAGAATTCACCCCTCCACTTT. Translated: CASRSPGQNSPLHF.

The chain uses TRBV18 and TRBJ1-2, with 7 bases lining up with TRBD1. The junction had 4 bases not matched to a gene; V was cut back by 5 bases and J by 1 base. Germline V gives CDR1 KGHSH, CDR2 LQKENI. The CDR3 sequence is 14 residues long. The chain's CDR3 is CASSLDRNNYGYTF. For the CDR3, the DNA is TGTGCCAGCTCATTGGACAGGAATAACTATGGCTACACCTTC.

The rearrangement uses TRBV5-8 and TRBJ1-5; 8 nucleotides align to TRBD1. V dropped 1 base and J dropped 4; count of bases not matched to a gene: 1. CDR3 length: 14 residues. Germline CDR1 SGHTS, CDR2 YDEGEE. CDR3 amino acids: CASSLTGGNQPQHF. In DNA form, the CDR3 reads TGTGCCAGCAGCTTGACAGGGGGAAATCAGCCCCAGCATTTT.

This clone was counted between two and nine times. CDR3 protein: CASKEATYNSPLHF. Written as DNA, the CDR3 is TGTGCCAGCAAGGAGGCTACCTATAATTCACCCCTCCACTTT. The J gene is TRBJ1-6, the V gene TRBV2; D unresolved. Trimming pared 7 bases from V and 2 bases from J, leaving 9 bases between. This CDR3 has 14 residues. In germline, CDR1 is SNHLY, CDR2 FYNNEI.

Only a few counts were recorded for this clone. V is TRBV7-9 and J is TRBJ2-1; perhaps TRBD2 as D (6 bases). The V end was cut by 1 base, the J end by 15 bases, with 10 bases between. Germline V lookup: CDR1 SEHNR, CDR2 FQNEAQ (reference sequence). CDR3 length: 11 amino acids. The CDR3 loop reads CASSLEGRWFF. The CDR3 nucleotides read TGTGCCAGCAGCTTAGAGGGGAGGTGGTTCTTC.

The rearrangement links TRBV24-1 to TRBJ2-2, with D tentatively TRBD2 (7 bases). Germline V CDR1 and CDR2: KGHDR, SFDVKD. Trimming shortened V by 9 bases and J by 7 bases, and 23 bases separated the two germline ends. The CDR3 is made up of 16 amino acids. The CDR3 reads CATRPGGGSRNGELFF. The DNA of the CDR3 is TGTGCCACCCGACCGGGGGGCGGGAGCAGAAACGGGGAGCTGTTTTTT.